The present T cell receptor (beta chain) was sequenced within a study of T cells after yellow fever vaccination. TCRdb analysed the 5' RACE reads with MiXCR anew, one entry per CDR3 protein. The sample includes 70,000 or so distinct CDR3 sequences, approximately 6.2% of them seen just once. The germline CDR1 and CDR2 sequences are LNHNV and YYDKDF (reference sequence). This CDR3 comprises 14 residues. V shed 0 bases and J shed 7 bases, with 12 bases lying between them. This clonotype appeared many times. The sequence was collected from a man younger than 30 who received the YFV17D yellow fever vaccine. This sequence joins TRBV15 and TRBJ1-1, with D uncertain. Sequencing used CD4+ T cells sorted from PBMCs, obtained roughly 14 days after the first yellow fever vaccination. The CDR3 DNA reads TGTGCCACCAGCAGAGACCCACCGCGGGTTGAAGCTTTCTTT. Translation gives CATSRDPPRVEAFF.